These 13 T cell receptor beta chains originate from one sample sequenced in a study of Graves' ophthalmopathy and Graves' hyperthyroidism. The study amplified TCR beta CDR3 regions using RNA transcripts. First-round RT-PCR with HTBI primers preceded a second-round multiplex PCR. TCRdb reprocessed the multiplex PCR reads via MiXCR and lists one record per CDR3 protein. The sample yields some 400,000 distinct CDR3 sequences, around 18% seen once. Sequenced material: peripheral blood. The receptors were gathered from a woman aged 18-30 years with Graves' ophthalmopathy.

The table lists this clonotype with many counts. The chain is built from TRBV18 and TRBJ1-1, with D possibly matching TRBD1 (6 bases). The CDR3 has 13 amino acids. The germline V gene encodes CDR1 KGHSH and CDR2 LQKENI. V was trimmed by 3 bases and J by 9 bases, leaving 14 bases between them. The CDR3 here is CASSPGTSSKAFF. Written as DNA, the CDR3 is TGTGCCAGCTCACCCGGGACAAGTTCCAAAGCTTTCTTT.

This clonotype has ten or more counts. This chain's CDR3 is CASSAGQGGYEQYF. In DNA, the CDR3 is TGTGCCAGCAGCGCGGGGCAGGGAGGTTACGAGCAGTACTTC. V usage is TRBV2 and J usage is TRBJ2-7; possibly TRBD2 for D (6 bases). V lost 6 bases and J 4 bases, leaving 16 bases between the germline ends. This CDR3 is 14 amino acids long. Germline V gives CDR1 SNHLY, CDR2 FYNNEI.

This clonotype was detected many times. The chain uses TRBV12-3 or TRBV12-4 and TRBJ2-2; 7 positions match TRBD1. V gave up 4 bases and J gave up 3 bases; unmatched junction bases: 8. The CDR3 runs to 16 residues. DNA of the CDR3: TGTGCCAGCAGTTCCCACAGGGGTTCGGACACCGGGGAGCTGTTTTTT. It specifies CASSSHRGSDTGELFF.

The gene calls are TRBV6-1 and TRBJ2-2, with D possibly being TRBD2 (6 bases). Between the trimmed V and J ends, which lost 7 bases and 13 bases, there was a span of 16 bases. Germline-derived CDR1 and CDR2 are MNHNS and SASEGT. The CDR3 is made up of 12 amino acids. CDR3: CASTGYPGALFF. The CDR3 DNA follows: TGTGCCAGCACCGGGTATCCGGGAGCGCTGTTTTTT.

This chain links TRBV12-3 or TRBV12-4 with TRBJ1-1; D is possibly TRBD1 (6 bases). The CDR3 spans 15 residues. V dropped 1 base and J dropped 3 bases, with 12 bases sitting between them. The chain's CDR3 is CASSLGGGLDTEAFF. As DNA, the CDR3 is TGTGCCAGCAGTTTAGGCGGGGGCTTGGACACTGAAGCTTTCTTT.

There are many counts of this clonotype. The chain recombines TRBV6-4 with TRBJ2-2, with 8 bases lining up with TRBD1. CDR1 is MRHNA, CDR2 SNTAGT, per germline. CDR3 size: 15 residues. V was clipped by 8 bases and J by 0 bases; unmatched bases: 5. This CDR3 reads CASALQGANTGELFF. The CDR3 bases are TGTGCCAGCGCCCTACAGGGGGCGAACACCGGGGAGCTGTTTTTT.

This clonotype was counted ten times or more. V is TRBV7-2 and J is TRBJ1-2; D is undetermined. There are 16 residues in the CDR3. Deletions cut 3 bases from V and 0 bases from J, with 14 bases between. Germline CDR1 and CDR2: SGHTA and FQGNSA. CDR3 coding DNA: TGTGCCAGCAGCTTTCGGCTCCCGAAGTCTAACTATGGCTACACCTTC. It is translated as CASSFRLPKSNYGYTF.

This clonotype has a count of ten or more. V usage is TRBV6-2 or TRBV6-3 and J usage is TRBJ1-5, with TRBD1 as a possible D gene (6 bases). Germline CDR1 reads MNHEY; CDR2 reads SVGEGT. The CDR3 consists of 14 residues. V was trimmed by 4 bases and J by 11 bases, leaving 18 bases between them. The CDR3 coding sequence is TGTGCCAGCAGTTCCCCGGAACAGGGTCCCACCCAGCATTTT. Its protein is CASSSPEQGPTQHF.

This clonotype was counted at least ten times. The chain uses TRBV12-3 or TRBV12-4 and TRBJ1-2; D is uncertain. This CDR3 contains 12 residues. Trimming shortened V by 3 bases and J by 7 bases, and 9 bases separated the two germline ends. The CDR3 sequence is CASSFVLGGYTF. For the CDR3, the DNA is TGTGCCAGCAGTTTTGTGCTGGGTGGCTACACCTTC.

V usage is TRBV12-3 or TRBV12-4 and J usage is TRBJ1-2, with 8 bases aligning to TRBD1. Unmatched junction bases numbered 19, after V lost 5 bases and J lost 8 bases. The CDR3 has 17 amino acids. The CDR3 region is CASSLTAATGVGGGYTF. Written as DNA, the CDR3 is TGTGCCAGCAGTCTTACCGCCGCGACAGGGGTCGGAGGCGGCTACACCTTC.

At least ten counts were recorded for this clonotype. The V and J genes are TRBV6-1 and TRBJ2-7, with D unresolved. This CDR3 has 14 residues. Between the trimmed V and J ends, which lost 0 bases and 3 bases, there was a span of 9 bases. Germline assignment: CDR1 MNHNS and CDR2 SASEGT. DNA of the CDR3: TGTGCCAGCAGTGAAGCTCCCTCGTTCTACGAGCAGTACTTC. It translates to CASSEAPSFYEQYF.

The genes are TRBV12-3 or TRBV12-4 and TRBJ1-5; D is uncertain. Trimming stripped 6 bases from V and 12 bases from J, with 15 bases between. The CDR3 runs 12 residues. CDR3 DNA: TGTGCCAGCAGCCCCGAAGGGTACCTCCAGCATTTT. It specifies CASSPEGYLQHF.

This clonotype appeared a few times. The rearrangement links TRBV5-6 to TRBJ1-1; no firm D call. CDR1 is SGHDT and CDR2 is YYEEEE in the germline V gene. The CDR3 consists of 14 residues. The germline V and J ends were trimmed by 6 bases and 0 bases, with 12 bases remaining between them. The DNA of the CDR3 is TGTGCCAGCAATCGAGTGAGGATGAACACTGAAGCTTTCTTT. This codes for CASNRVRMNTEAFF. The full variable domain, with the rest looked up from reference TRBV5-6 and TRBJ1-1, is DAGVTQSPTHLIKTRGQQVTLRCSPKSGHDTVSWYQQALGQGPQFIFQYYEEEERQRGNFPDRFSGHQFPNYSSELNVNALLLGDSALYLCASNRVRMNTEAFFGQGTRLTVV.